The TCR beta chain described here comes from a study of early T cells in non-severe SARS-CoV-2 infection. Overall study context: Chains were unpaired, as sequencing was done on bulk RNA from unsorted whole blood.

Study-wide results and limits: Comparison of clonotypes with VDJdb favored anti-spike CD8 responses while missing private and CD4 specificities.

The TCR library protocol attached unique molecular identifiers to the individual cDNA molecules. Each CDR3 protein gets one entry after TCRdb re-called the 5' RACE reads with MiXCR. The data hold around 26,000 distinct CDR3 sequences, with 4% to 5.5% observed a single time. V gave up 2 bases and J gave up 2 bases, with 11 bases separating them. CDR1 is SGHNT and CDR2 is YYREEE in the germline V gene (reference sequence). The CDR3 runs to 15 residues. Ten or more counts support this clonotype. What it recognizes is unknown. The sample comprised whole blood. V is TRBV5-4 and J is TRBJ1-3; D is uncertain. The source of this sequence is an adult who was a healthcare worker with PCR-confirmed SARS-CoV-2 infection or an uninfected control (not recorded which). For the CDR3, the DNA is TGTGCCAGCAGCTTATCCACGGGCCCTGGAAACACCATATATTTT. This translates into CASSLSTGPGNTIYF.